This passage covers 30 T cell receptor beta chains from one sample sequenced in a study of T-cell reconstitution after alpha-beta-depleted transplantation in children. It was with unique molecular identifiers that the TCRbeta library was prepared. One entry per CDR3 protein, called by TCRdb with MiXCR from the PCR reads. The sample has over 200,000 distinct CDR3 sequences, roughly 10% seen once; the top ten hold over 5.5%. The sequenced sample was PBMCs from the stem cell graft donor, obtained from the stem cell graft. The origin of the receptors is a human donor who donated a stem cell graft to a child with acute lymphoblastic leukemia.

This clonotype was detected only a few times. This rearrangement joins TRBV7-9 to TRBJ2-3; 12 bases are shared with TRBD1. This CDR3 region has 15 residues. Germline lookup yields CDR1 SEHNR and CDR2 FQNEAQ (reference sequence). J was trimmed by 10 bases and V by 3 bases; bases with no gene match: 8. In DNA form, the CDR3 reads TGTGCCAGCAGCTTCGGGGACAGGGGGCCGGTCGCGCAGTATTTT. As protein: CASSFGDRGPVAQYF.

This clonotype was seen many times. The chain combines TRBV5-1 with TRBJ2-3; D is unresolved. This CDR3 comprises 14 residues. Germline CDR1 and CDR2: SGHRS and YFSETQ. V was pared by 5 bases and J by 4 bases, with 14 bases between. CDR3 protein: CASSDPRRPDTQYF. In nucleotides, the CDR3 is TGCGCCAGCAGTGACCCCCGACGCCCAGATACGCAGTATTTT.

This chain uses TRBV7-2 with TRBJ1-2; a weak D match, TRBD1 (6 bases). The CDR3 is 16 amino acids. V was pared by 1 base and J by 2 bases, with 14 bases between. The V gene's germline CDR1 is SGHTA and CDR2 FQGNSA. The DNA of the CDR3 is TGTGCCAGCAGCTTAGATACAGGGTTGGGGAACTATGGCTACACCTTC. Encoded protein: CASSLDTGLGNYGYTF.

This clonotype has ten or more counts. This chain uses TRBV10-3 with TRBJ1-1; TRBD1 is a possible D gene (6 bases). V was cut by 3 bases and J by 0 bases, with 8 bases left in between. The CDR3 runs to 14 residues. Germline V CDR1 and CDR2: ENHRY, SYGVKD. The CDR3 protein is CAISDQGLNTEAFF. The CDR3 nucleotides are TGTGCCATCAGTGATCAGGGGCTGAACACTGAAGCTTTCTTT.

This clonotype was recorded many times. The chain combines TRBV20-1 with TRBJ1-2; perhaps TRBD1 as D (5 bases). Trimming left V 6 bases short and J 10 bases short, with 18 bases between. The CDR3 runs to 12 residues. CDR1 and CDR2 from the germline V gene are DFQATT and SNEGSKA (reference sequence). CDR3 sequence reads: CSAIGHGGVYTF. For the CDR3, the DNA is TGCAGTGCAATCGGCCACGGGGGGGTCTACACCTTC.

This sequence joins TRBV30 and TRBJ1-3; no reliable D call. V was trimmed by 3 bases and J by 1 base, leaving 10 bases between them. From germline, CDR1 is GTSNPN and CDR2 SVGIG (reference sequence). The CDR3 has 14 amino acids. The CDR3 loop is CAWSQAPSGNTIYF. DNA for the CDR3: TGTGCCTGGAGCCAGGCCCCTTCTGGAAACACCATATATTTT.

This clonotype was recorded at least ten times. The CDR3 loop is CAIRGQGAQDTQYF. The CDR3 DNA reads as TGTGCCATCAGGGGACAGGGGGCGCAGGATACGCAGTATTTT. The rearrangement uses TRBV10-3 and TRBJ2-3, with TRBD1 identical over 12 bases. CDR1 ENHRY and CDR2 SYGVKD come from the germline V gene. V shed 6 bases, J shed 6 bases, and the junction held 4 bases outside the gene matches. This CDR3 is 14 amino acids long.

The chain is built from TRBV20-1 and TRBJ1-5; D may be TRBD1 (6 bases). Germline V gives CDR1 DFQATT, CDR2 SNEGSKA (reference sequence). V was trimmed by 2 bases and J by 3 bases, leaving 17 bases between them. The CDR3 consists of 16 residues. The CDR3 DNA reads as TGCAGTGCTAGATCAAAACAGGGAAGTTTCAATCAGCCCCAGCATTTT. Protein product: CSARSKQGSFNQPQHF.

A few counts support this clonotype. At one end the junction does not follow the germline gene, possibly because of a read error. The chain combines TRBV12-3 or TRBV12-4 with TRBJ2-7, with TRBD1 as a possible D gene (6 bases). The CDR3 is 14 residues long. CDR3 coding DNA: TGTGCCAGCACTTTACAGGGCCTCTCCTACGAGCAGTACTTC. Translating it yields CASTLQGLSYEQYF.

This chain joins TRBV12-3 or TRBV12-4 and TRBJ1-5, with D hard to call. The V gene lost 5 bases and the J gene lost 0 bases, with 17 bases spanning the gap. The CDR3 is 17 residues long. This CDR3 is CASSDQRQEYSNQPQHF. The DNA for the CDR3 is TGTGCCAGCAGTGATCAGAGGCAGGAGTATAGCAATCAGCCCCAGCATTTT.

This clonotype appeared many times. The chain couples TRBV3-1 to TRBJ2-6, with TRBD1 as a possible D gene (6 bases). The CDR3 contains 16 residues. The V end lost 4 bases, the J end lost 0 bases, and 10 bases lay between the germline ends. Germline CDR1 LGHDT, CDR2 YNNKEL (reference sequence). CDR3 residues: CASSLGQTSGANVLTF. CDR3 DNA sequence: TGTGCCAGCAGCCTAGGACAGACCTCTGGGGCCAACGTCCTGACTTTC. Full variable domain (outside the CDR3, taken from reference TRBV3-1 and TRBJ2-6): DTAVSQTPKYLVTQMGNDKSIKCEQNLGHDTMYWYKQDSKKFLKIMFSYNNKELIINETVPNRFSPKSPDKAHLNLHINSLELGDSAVYFCASSLGQTSGANVLTFGAGSRLTVL.

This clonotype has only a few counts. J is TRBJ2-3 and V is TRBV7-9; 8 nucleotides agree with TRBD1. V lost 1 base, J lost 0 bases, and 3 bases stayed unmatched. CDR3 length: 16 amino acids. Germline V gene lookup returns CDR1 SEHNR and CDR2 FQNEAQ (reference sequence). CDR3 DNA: TGTGCCAGCAGCTTAGTCAGGGGGCGAAGCACAGATACGCAGTATTTT. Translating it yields CASSLVRGRSTDTQYF.

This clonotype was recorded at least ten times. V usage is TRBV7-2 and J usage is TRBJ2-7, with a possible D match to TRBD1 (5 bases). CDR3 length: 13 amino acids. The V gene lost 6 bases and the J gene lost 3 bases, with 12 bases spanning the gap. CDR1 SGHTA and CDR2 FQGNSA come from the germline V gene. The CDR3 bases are TGTGCCAGCAGTCCTGGGGCAGGCTACGAGCAGTACTTC. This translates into CASSPGAGYEQYF.

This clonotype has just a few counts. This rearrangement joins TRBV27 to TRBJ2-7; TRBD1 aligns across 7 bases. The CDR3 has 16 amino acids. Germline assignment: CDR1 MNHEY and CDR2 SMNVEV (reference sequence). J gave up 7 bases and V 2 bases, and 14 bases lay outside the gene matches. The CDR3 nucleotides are TGTGCCAGCAGTTTAGCTTCGGGACAGAGAGAGAAAGAGCAGTACTTC. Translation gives CASSLASGQREKEQYF.

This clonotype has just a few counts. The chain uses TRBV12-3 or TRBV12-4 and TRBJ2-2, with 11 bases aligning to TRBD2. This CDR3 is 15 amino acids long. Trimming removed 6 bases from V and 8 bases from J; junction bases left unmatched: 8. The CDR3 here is CASRHGTSGRGELFF. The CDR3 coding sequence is TGTGCCAGCAGGCATGGGACTAGCGGCAGAGGGGAGCTGTTTTTT.

For the CDR3, the DNA is TGCGCCAGCAGTGAGGTAGCTCGTCTAGCTGAAGCTTTCTTT. It yields the protein CASSEVARLAEAFF. The rearrangement joins TRBV10-1 to TRBJ1-1; no definite D call. With 2 bases removed from V and 6 bases from J, the gap between germline ends came to 13 bases. The CDR3 totals 14 residues. Germline loops: CDR1 WNHNN, CDR2 SYGVQD (reference sequence).

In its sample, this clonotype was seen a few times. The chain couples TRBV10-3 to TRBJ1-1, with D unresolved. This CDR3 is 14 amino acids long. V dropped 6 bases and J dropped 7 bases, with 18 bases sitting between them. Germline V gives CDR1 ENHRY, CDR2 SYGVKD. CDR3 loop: CAISHTRGEDEAFF. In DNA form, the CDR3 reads TGTGCCATCAGCCATACCCGGGGAGAGGATGAAGCTTTCTTT.

The DNA of the CDR3 is TGTGCCAGCAGCTCCCCCGGGACAGGGGGCCCTAATGAAAAACTGTTTTTT. This encodes CASSSPGTGGPNEKLFF. The gene calls are TRBV7-9 and TRBJ1-4; 12 bases are a match to TRBD1. CDR3 length: 17 amino acids. Germline V gene lookup returns CDR1 SEHNR and CDR2 FQNEAQ (reference sequence). Trimming took 4 bases from V and 3 from J; bases not matched to a gene: 6.

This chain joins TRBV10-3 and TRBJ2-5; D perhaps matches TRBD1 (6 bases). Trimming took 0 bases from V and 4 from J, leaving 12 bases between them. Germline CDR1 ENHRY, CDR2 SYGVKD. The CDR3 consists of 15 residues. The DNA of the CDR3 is TGTGCCATCAGTGAGTCGATTCGAGGGGGAGAGACCCAGTACTTC. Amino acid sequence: CAISESIRGGETQYF.

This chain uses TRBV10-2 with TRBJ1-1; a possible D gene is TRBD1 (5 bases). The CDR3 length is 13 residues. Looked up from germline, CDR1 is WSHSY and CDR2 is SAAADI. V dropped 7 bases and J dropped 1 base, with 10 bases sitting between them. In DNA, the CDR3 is TGCGCCAGCATGCGGGACTGGAACACTGAAGCTTTCTTT. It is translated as CASMRDWNTEAFF.

The CDR3 reads CASSYGGLAPYNEQFF. CDR3 DNA: TGTGCCAGCAGTTATGGGGGACTAGCGCCCTACAATGAGCAGTTCTTC. The chain links TRBV7-9 to TRBJ2-1; 10 bases map to TRBD2. The germline CDR1 and CDR2 sequences are SEHNR and FQNEAQ (reference sequence). The CDR3 spans 16 residues. V lost 6 bases, J lost 2 bases, and 7 bases stayed unmatched.

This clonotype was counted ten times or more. In DNA, the CDR3 is TGCGCCAGCAGCTCGGACGACTATGAAGCTTTCTTT. This gives the protein CASSSDDYEAFF. The gene calls are TRBV5-1 and TRBJ1-1; the D is unclear. CDR3 length: 12 residues. Trimming took off 3 bases at V and 7 bases at J, with 10 bases between the two ends. Looked up from germline, CDR1 is SGHRS and CDR2 is YFSETQ.

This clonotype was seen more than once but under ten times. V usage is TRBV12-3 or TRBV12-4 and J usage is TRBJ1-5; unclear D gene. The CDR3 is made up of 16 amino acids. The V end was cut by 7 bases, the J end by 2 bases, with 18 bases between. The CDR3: CASKIMVGKGNQPQHF. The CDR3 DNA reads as TGTGCCAGCAAAATTATGGTAGGGAAGGGCAATCAGCCCCAGCATTTT.

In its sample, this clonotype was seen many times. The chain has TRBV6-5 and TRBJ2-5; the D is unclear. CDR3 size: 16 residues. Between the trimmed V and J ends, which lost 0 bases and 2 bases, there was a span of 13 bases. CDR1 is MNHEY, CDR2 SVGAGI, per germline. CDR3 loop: CASSYSGMAEQETQYF. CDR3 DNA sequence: TGTGCCAGCAGTTACTCAGGGATGGCGGAACAAGAGACCCAGTACTTC.

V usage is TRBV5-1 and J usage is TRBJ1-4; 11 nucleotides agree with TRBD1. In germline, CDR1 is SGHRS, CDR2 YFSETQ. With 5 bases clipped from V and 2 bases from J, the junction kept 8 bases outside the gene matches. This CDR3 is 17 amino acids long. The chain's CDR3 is CASRSGQGARTNEKLFF. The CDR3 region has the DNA TGCGCCAGCAGGTCAGGACAGGGGGCGCGCACTAATGAAAAACTGTTTTTT.

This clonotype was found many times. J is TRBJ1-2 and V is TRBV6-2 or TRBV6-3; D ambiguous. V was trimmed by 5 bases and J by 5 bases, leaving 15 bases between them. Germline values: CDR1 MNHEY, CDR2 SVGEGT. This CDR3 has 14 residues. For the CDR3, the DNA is TGTGCCAGCAGTCCGACTGAAGGCGCATATGGCTACACCTTC. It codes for CASSPTEGAYGYTF.

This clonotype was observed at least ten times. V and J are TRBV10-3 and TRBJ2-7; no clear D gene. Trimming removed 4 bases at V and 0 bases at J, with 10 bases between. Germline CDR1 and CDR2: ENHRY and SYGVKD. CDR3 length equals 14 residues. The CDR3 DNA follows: TGTGCCATCAGTGGGGCCTCCGACTCCTACGAGCAGTACTTC. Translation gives CAISGASDSYEQYF.

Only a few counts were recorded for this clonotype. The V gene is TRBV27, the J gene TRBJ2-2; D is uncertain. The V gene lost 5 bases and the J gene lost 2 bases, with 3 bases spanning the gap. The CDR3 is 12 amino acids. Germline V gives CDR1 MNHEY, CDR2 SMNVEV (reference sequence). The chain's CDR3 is CASSQNTGELFF. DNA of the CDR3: TGTGCCAGCAGTCAAAACACCGGGGAGCTGTTTTTT.

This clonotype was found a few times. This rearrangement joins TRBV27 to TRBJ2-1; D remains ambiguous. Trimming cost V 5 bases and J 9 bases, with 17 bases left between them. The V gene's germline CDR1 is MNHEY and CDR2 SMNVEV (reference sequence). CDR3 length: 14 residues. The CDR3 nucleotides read TGTGCCAGCAGTCCCCGGACCAAGGGTCCTGAGCAGTTCTTC. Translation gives CASSPRTKGPEQFF.

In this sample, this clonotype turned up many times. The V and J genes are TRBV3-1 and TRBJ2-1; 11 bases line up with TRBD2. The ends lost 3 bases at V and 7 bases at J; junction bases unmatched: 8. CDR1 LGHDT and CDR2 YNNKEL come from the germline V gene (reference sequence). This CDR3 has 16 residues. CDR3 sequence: CASSHTLAGESNEQFF. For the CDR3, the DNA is TGTGCCAGCAGCCACACACTAGCGGGGGAGAGTAATGAGCAGTTCTTC.